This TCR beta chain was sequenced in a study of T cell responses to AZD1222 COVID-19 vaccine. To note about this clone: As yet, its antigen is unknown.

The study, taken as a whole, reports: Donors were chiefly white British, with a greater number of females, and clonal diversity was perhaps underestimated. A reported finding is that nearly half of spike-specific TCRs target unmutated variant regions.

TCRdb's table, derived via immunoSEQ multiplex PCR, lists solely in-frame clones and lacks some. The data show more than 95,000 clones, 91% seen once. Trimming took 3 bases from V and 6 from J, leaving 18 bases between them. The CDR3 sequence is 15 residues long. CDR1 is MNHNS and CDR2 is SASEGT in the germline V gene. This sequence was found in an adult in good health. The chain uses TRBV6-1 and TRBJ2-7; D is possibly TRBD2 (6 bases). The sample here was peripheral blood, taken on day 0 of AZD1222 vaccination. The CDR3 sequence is CASSDRTVGGAEQYF. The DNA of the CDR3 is TGTGCCAGCAGTGATCGTACCGTCGGAGGGGCCGAGCAGTACTTC.